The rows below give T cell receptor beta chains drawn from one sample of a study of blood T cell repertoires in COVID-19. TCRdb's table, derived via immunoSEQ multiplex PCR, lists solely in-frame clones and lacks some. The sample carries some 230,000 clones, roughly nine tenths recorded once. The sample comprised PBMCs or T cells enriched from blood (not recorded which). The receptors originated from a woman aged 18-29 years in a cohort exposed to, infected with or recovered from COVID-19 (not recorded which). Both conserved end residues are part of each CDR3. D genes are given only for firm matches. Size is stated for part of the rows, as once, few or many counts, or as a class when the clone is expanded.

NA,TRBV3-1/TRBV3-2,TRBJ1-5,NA,CASSQTPNQPQHF,TGTGCCAGCAGCCAAACACCTAATCAGCCCCAGCATTTT
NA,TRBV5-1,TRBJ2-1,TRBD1,CASSSGQGSYNEQFF,TGCGCCAGCAGCTCGGGACAGGGATCATACAATGAGCAGTTCTTC
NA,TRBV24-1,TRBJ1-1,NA,CATSDSGGLTEAFF,TGTGCCACCAGTGATTCCGGGGGGCTCACTGAAGCTTTCTTT
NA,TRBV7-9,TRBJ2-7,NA,CASSLARAYEQYF,TGTGCCAGCAGCTTAGCGCGCGCATACGAGCAGTACTTC
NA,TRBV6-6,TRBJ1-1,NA,CASSRPGHLRENTEAFF,TGTGCCAGCAGTCGTCCGGGACATCTTAGAGAGAACACTGAAGCTTTCTTT
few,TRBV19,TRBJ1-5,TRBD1,CASLDRETNQPQHF,TGTGCCAGTCTCGACAGGGAGACAAATCAGCCCCAGCATTTT
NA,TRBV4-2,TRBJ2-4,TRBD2,CASSQEKRRESIQYF,TGTGCCAGCAGCCAAGAGAAGAGGCGGGAGAGCATTCAGTACTTC
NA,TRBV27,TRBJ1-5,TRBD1,CASSLSGRADRDNQPQHF,TGTGCCAGCAGTTTATCCGGTCGGGCTGACAGGGACAATCAGCCCCAGCATTTT
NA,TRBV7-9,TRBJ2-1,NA,CASSHSGGYYNEQFF,TGTGCCAGCAGCCACTCGGGGGGCTACTACAATGAGCAGTTCTTC
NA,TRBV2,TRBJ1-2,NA,CASTPAGGNYGYTF,TGTGCCAGCACTCCGGCCGGAGGTAACTATGGCTACACCTTC
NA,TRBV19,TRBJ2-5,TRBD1,CASSTLYRGEETQYF,TGTGCCAGTAGTACCCTCTACAGGGGAGAAGAGACCCAGTACTTC
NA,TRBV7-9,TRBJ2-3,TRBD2,CASLAPGGRTDTQYF,TGTGCCAGTCTCGCCCCGGGGGGTCGGACAGATACGCAGTATTTT
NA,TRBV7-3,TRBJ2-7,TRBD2,CASSPLGSVGGGSYEQYF,TGTGCCAGCAGCCCCCTCGGATCTGTCGGCGGGGGATCCTACGAGCAGTACTTC
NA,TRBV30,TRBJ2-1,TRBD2,CAWKVLSGSFGNEQFF,TGTGCCTGGAAGGTCCTTAGCGGGAGTTTCGGGAATGAGCAGTTCTTC
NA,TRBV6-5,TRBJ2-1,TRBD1,CASSPGQGRHNEQFF,TGTGCCAGCAGTCCCGGACAGGGAAGACACAATGAGCAGTTCTTC
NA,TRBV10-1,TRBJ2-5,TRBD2,CASSEILCGRGVEQETQYF,TGCGCCAGCAGTGAAATTCTTTGCGGGAGGGGCGTAGAGCAAGAGACCCAGTACTTC
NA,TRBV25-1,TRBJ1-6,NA,CASSDTVGSPLHF,TGTGCCAGCAGTGATACCGTCGGTTCACCCCTCCACTTT
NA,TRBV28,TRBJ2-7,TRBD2,CASTRGGAPGEQYF,TGTGCCAGCACCCGGGGGGGGGCTCCGGGGGAGCAGTACTTC
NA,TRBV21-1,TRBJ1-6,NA,CASSSVEAGGEFSPLHF,TGTGCCAGCAGCTCGGTGGAGGCGGGGGGGGAATTTTCACCCCTCCACTTT
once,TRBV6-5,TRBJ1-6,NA,CASAPLGGNSPLHF,TGTGCCAGCGCCCCCTTGGGGGGGAATTCACCCCTCCACTTT
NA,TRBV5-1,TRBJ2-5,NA,CASTIGQSQETQYF,TGCGCCAGCACCATCGGACAGTCCCAAGAGACCCAGTACTTC
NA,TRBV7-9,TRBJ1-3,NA,CASSYRDGPVGNTIYF,TGTGCCAGCAGCTACAGGGATGGTCCGGTTGGAAACACCATATATTTT
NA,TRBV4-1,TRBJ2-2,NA,CASSQVELADTGELFF,TGCGCCAGCAGCCAAGTAGAACTAGCAGACACCGGGGAGCTGTTTTTT
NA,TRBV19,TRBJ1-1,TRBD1,CASSMLGTGYTEAFF,TGTGCCAGTAGTATGTTGGGGACAGGGTACACTGAAGCTTTCTTT
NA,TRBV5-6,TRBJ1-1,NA,CASSQGQNTEAFF,TGTGCCAGCAGCCAGGGACAGAACACTGAAGCTTTCTTT
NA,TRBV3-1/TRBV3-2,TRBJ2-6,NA,CASSQGVSGANVLTF,TGTGCCAGCAGCCAGGGAGTTTCTGGGGCCAACGTCCTGACTTTC
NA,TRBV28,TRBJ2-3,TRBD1,CASEDGQGIDTQYF,TGTGCCAGTGAAGACGGACAGGGCATAGATACGCAGTATTTT
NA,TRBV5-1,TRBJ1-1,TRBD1,CASRRDRETEAFF,TGCGCCAGCAGACGGGACAGGGAAACTGAAGCTTTCTTT
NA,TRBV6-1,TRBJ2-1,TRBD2,CASSEVWTSGDNEQFF,TGTGCCAGCAGTGAAGTCTGGACTAGCGGCGACAATGAGCAGTTCTTC
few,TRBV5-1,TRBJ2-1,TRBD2,CASSLVVGGTYNEQFF,TGCGCCAGCAGCTTGGTGGTCGGGGGGACCTACAATGAGCAGTTCTTC
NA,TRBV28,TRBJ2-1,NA,CASSLPSVHNEQFF,TGTGCCAGCAGTTTACCTAGCGTTCACAATGAGCAGTTCTTC
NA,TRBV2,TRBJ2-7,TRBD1,CASVRGTVSYEQYF,TGTGCCAGCGTTCGAGGGACAGTCTCCTACGAGCAGTACTTC
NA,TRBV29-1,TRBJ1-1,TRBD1,CSVEGDREGNTEAFF,TGCAGCGTTGAGGGGGACAGGGAAGGGAACACTGAAGCTTTCTTT
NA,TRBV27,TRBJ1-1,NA,CASSLVGSAEAFF,TGTGCCAGCAGTTTAGTAGGGAGCGCTGAAGCTTTCTTT
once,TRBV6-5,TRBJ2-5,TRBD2,CASGERGQETQYF,TGTGCCAGCGGCGAGCGGGGGCAAGAGACCCAGTACTTC
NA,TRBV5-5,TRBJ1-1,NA,CASSLTEGWETEAFF,TGTGCCAGCAGCTTGACGGAGGGTTGGGAGACTGAAGCTTTCTTT
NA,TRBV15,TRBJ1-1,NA,CATSRDRGIGNTEAFF,TGTGCCACCAGCAGAGATCGAGGGATCGGGAACACTGAAGCTTTCTTT
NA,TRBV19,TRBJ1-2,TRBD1,CASSDRVGGYTF,TGTGCCAGTAGTGACAGGGTTGGAGGCTACACCTTC
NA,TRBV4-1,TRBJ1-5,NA,CASSSRQANQPQHF,TGCGCCAGCAGCTCACGACAGGCTAATCAGCCCCAGCATTTT
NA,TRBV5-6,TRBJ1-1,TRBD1,CASSNQGGNTEAFF,TGTGCCAGCAGCAATCAGGGGGGTAACACTGAAGCTTTCTTT
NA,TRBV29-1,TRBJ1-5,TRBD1,CSVGQGDNQPQHF,TGCAGCGTTGGGCAGGGGGACAATCAGCCCCAGCATTTT
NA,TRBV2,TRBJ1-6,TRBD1,CASSPTRGQYNSPLHF,TGTGCCAGCTCACCCACAAGGGGACAGTATAATTCACCCCTCCACTTT
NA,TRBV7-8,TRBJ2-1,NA,CASSPVGGGGWDEQFF,TGTGCCAGCAGCCCAGTGGGGGGAGGGGGATGGGATGAGCAGTTCTTC
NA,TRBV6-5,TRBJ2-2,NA,CASSYYAAGELFF,TGTGCCAGCAGTTATTATGCGGCCGGGGAGCTGTTTTTT
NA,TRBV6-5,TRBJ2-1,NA,CASGHDNSYNEQFF,TGTGCCAGCGGGCATGACAACTCCTACAATGAGCAGTTCTTC
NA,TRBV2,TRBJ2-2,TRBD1,CASSPGQGSTGELFF,TGTGCCAGTAGTCCGGGACAGGGAAGTACCGGGGAGCTGTTTTTT
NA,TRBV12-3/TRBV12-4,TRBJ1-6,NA,CASSLGQNAHF,TGTGCCAGCAGTTTAGGGCAGAATGCCCACTTT
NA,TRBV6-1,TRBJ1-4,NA,CASSERTGRRGKLFF,TGTGCCAGCAGTGAAAGAACAGGTCGAAGAGGAAAACTGTTTTTT
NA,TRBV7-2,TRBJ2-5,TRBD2,CASSLGTSGLQETQYF,TGTGCCAGCAGCTTAGGGACTAGCGGGCTCCAAGAGACCCAGTACTTC
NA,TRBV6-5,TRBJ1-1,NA,CASSEVPGMNTEAFF,TGTGCCAGCAGCGAGGTACCAGGGATGAACACTGAAGCTTTCTTT